The source of this TCR beta chain is a study of T cell repertoires in ileal Crohn's disease. Eligibility required adulthood, ileal or ileocolonic Crohn's disease and indicated ileocolonic resection. This clone has a handful of counts. Generated by immunoSEQ multiplex PCR, the TCRdb table keeps only in-frame clones and is missing some. The top ten clones hold around 5.6% of a sample with around 17,000 clones, 70% to 90% of them seen once. V was pared by 1 base and J by 6 bases, with 8 bases of the junction left unmatched. The CDR3 is 16 amino acids. The germline V gene has CDR1 MNHNS and CDR2 SASEGT. The rearrangement uses TRBV6-1 and TRBJ2-7; 11 positions match TRBD1. The sequenced sample was ileal tissue. The receptor was derived from an adult with Crohn's disease. The CDR3 DNA follows: TGTGCCAGCAGTGAAGAAGGGGGGACAGGGGGTTGCGAGCAGTACTTC. Translated: CASSEEGGTGGCEQYF.